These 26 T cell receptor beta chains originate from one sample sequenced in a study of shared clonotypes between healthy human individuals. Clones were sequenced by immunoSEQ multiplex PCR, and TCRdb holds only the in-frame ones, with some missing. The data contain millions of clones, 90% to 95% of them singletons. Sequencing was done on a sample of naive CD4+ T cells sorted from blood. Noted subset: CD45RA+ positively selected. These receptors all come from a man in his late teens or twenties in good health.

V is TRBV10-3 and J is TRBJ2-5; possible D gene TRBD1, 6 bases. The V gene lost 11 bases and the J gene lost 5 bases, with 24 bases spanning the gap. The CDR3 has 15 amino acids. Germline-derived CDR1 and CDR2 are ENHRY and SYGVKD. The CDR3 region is CAVSPGHPLGETQYF. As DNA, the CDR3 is TGTGCCGTCTCGCCGGGACACCCTCTCGGGGAGACCCAGTACTTC.

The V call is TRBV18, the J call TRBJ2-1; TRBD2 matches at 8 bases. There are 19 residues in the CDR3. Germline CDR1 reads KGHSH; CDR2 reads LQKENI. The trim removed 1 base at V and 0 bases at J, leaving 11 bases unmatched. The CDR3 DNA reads TGTGCCAGCTCACCACTAAGAATAGCGGGAAGAAGCTCCTACAATGAGCAGTTCTTC. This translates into CASSPLRIAGRSSYNEQFF. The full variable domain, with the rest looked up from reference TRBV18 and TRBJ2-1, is NAGVMQNPRHLVRRRGQEARLRCSPMKGHSHVYWYRQLPEEGLKFMVYLQKENIIDESGMPKERFSAEFPKEGPSILRIQQVVRGDSAAYFCASSPLRIAGRSSYNEQFFGPGTRLTVL.

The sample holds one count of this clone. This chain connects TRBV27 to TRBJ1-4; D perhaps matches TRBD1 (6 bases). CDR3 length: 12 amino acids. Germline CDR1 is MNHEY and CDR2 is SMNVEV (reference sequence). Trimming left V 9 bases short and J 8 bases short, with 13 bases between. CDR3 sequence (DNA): TGTGCCAGTTCTAGAAGGGGGGAAAAACTGTTTTTT. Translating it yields CASSRRGEKLFF.

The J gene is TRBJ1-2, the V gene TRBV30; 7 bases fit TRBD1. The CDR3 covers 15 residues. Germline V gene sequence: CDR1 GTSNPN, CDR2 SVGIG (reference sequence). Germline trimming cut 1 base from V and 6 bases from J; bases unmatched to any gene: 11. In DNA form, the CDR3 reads TGTGCCTGGAGTGGAACAGGGGTTAAGAAGGATGGCTACACCTTC. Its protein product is CAWSGTGVKKDGYTF.

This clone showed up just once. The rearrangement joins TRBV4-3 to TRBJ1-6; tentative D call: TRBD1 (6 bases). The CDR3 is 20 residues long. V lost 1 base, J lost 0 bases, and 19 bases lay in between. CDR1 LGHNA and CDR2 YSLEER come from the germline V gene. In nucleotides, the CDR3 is TGCGCCAGCAGCCAAGTACTCCCCTCTCAGGGGAGCTCCTATAATTCACCCCTCCACTTT. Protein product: CASSQVLPSQGSSYNSPLHF.

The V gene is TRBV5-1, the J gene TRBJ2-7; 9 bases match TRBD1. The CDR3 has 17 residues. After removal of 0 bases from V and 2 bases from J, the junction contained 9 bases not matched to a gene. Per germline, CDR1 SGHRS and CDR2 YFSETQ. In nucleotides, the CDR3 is TGCGCCAGCAGCTTGGCCGGGACAGGGACTCCCCCCTACGAGCAGTACTTC. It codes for CASSLAGTGTPPYEQYF.

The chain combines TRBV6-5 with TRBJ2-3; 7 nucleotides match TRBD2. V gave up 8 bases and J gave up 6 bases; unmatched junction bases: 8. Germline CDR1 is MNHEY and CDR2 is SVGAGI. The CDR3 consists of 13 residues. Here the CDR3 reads CASGRALMDTQYF. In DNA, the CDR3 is TGTGCCAGCGGGAGGGCCCTCATGGATACGCAGTATTTT.

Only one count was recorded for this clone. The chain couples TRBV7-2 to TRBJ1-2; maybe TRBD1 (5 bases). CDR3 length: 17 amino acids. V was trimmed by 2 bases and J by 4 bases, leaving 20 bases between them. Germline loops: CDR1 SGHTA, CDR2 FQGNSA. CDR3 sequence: CASSLTQGVTPVYGYTF. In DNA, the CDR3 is TGTGCCAGCAGCTTAACGCAGGGTGTAACCCCGGTCTATGGCTACACCTTC. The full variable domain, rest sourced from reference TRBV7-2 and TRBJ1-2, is GAGVSQSPSNKVTEKGKDVELRCDPISGHTALYWYRQSLGQGLEFLIYFQGNSAPDKSGLPSDRFSAERTGGSVSTLTIQRTQQEDSAVYLCASSLTQGVTPVYGYTFGSGTRLTVV.

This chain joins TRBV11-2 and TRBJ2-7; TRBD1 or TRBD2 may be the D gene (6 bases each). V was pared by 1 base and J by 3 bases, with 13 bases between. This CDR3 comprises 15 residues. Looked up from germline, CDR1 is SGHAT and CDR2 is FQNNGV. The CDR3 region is CASSLGNGGYYEQYF. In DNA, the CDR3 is TGTGCCAGCAGCTTAGGCAACGGGGGCTACTACGAGCAGTACTTC.

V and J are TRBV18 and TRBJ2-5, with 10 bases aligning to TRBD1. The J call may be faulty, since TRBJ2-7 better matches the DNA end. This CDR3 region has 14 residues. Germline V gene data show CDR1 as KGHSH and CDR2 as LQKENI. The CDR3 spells CASSSGTGVYEQYF. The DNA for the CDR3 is TGTGCCAGCTCGTCCGGGACAGGGGTCTACGAGCAGTACTTC.

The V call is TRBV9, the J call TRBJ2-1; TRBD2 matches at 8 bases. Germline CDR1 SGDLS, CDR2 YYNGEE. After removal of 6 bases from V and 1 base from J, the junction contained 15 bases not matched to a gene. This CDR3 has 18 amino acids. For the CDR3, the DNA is TGTGCCAGCAATATGGGAATTTTCGGGAGGGGGTCCTACAATGAGCAGTTCTTC. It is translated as CASNMGIFGRGSYNEQFF.

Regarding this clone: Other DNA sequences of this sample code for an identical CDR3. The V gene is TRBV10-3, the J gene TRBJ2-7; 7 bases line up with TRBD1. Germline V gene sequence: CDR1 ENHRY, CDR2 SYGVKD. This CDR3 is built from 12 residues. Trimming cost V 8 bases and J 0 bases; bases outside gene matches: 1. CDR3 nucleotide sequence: TGTGCCATCTCAGGGGGCTCCTACGAGCAGTACTTC. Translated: CAISGGSYEQYF.

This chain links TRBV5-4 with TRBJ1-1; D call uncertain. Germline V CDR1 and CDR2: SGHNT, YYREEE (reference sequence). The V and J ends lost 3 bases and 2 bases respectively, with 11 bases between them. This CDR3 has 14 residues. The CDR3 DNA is TGTGCCAGCAGCTCCCGCCCTGTAAACACTGAAGCTTTCTTT. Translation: CASSSRPVNTEAFF.

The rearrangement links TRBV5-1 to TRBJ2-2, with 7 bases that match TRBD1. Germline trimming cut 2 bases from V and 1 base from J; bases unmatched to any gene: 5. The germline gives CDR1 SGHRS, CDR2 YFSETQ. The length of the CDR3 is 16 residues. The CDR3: CASSFMGTVNTGELFF. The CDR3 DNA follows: TGCGCCAGCAGCTTTATGGGGACAGTGAACACCGGGGAGCTGTTTTTT. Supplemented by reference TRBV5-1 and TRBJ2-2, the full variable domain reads KAGVTQTPRYLIKTRGQQVTLSCSPISGHRSVSWYQQTPGQGLQFLFEYFSETQRNKGNFPGRFSGRQFSNSRSEMNVSTLELGDSALYLCASSFMGTVNTGELFFGEGSRLTVL.

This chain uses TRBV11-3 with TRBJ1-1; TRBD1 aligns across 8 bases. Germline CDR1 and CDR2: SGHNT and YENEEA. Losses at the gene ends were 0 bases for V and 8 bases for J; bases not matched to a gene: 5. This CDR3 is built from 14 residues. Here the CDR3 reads CASSLDGTGAEAFF. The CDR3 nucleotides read TGTGCCAGCAGCTTAGATGGGACAGGCGCCGAAGCTTTCTTT.

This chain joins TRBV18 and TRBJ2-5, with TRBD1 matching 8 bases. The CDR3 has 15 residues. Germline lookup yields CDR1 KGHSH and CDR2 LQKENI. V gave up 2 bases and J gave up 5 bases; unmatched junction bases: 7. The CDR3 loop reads CASSPLDRVGETQYF. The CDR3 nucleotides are TGTGCCAGCTCACCATTGGACAGGGTCGGGGAGACCCAGTACTTC.

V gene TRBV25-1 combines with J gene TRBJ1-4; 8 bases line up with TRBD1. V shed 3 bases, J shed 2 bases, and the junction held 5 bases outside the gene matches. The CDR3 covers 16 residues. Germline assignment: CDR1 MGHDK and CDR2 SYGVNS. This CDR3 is CASSDDRGRTNEKLFF. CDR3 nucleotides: TGTGCCAGCAGTGATGACAGGGGTAGGACTAATGAAAAACTGTTTTTT.

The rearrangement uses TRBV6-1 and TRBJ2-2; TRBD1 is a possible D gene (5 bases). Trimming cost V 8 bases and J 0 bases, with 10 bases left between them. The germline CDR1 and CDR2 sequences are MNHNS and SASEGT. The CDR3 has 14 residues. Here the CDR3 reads CASLRTTNTGELFF. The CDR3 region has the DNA TGTGCCAGCCTTAGGACAACGAACACCGGGGAGCTGTTTTTT.

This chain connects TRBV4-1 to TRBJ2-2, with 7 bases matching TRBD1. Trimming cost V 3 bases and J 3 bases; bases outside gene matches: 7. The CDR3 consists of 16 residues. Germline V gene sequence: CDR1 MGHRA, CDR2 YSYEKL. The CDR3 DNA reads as TGCGCCAGCAGCCACCGCCGGGACAGCTACACCGGGGAGCTGTTTTTT. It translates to CASSHRRDSYTGELFF.

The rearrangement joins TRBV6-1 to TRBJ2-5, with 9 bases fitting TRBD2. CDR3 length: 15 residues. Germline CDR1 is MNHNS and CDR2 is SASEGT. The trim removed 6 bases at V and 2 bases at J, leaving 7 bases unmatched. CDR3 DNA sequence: TGTGCCAGCAGCCCTGCCGCGGGGGGGCAAGAGACCCAGTACTTC. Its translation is CASSPAAGGQETQYF.

The CDR3 sequence: CASSEAALIAKNIQYF. The CDR3 DNA is TGTGCCAGCAGTGAGGCCGCCCTAATAGCCAAAAACATTCAGTACTTC. The chain carries TRBV5-6 and TRBJ2-4; the D is unclear. The V gene's germline CDR1 is SGHDT and CDR2 YYEEEE. Trimming cost V 5 bases and J 0 bases, with 15 bases left between them. The CDR3 has 16 amino acids.

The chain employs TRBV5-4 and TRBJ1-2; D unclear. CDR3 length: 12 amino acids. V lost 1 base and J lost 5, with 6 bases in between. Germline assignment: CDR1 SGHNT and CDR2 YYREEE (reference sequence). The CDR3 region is CASSLTQYGYTF. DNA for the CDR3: TGTGCCAGCAGCTTGACTCAATATGGCTACACCTTC.

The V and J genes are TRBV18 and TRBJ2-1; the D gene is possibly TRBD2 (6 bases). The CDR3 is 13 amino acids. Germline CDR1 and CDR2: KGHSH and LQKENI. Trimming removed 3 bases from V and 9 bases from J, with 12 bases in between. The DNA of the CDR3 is TGTGCCAGCTCACCGCGGGACCGGTTTGAGCAGTTCTTC. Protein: CASSPRDRFEQFF.

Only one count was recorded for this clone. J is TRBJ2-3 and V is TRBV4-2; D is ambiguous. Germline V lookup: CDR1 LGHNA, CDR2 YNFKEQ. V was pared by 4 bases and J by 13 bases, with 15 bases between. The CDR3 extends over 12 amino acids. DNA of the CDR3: TGTGCCAGCAGCCCCCCCAGTGCGATGAAGTATTTT. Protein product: CASSPPSAMKYF.

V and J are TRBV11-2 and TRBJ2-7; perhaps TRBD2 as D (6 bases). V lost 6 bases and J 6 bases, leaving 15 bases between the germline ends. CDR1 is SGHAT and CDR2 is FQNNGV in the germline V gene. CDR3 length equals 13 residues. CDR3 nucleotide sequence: TGTGCCAGCAGTCTGGGGGAGGTTAGCGAGCAGTACTTC. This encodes CASSLGEVSEQYF.

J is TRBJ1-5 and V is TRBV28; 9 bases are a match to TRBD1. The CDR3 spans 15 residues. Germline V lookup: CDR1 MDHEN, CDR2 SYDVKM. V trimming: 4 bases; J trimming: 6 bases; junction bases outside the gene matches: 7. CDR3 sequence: CASSSYRGQGQPQHF. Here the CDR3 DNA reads TGTGCCAGCAGTTCCTACAGGGGGCAGGGTCAGCCCCAGCATTTT.